This TCR beta chain is drawn from a study of Ad26.COV2.S vaccination and SARS-CoV-2 variants. For the study at large: Ad26.COV2.S, an intramuscular injection, was given once or twice 56 days apart.

A word on this clone: Its antigen is currently unknown.

The CDR3 contains 15 residues. Deletions cut 5 bases from V and 3 bases from J, with 13 bases between. Germline V CDR1 and CDR2: SGHAT, FQNNGV. Specified treatment: 15 to 20 received Ad26.COV2.S at low or high dose, single or two shots; roughly 5 received placebo; per-sample allocation not given. The investigators took samples on day 63 after the first vaccine or placebo injection. The assay was immunoSEQ multiplex PCR, and TCRdb's table has in-frame clones only and misses some. The sample lists about 390,000 clones, around 93% occurring once. Broader study findings: Individuals receiving vaccine had higher spike-specific TCR breadth than placebo recipients did. Total T cell responses, in the TCR breadth and depth analyses, may have been underestimated.

The gene calls are TRBV11-2 and TRBJ2-2; D perhaps matches TRBD2 (5 bases). This TCR was recovered from a person aged 18-65 years who received the Ad26.COV2.S COVID-19 vaccine or a placebo. Sequenced here: peripheral blood, sampled in a trial of Ad26.COV2.S vaccine versus placebo. The CDR3 DNA is TGTGCCAGCAGCCTTACTTCGAGGGACACCGGGGAGCTGTTTTTT. Amino acid sequence: CASSLTSRDTGELFF.